The clone carrying this TCR beta chain is medium-sized within its sample. Its antigen remains unidentified. TCRdb processed the reads anew with MiXCR; each CDR3 protein has one entry. The sample records roughly 6,200 distinct CDR3 sequences, roughly a third being singletons. The data derive from a study of type 1 regulatory T cells. Study background: This in vitro CD4 product, T-allo10, is enriched for Tr1 cells and alloantigen-specific. Study-level findings and limits: Compared with non-type 1 regulatory T cells, type 1 regulatory T cells showed a more restricted TCR repertoire.

The sequence derives from a human donor in good health. Sequencing input: cultured type 1 regulatory T (Tr1) cells, either the whole culture or a sorted fraction (not recorded which).

This CDR3 reads CASSQPGTPYNEQFF. The CDR3 DNA reads as TGCGCCAGCAGCCAACCCGGGACACCCTACAATGAGCAGTTCTTC. The genes are TRBV4-1 and TRBJ2-1; D perhaps matches TRBD1 (6 bases). CDR1 MGHRA and CDR2 YSYEKL come from the germline V gene. V was shortened by 2 bases and J by 2 bases, with 10 bases between the two germline ends. The CDR3 is 15 amino acids.